Below are 32 T cell receptor beta chains sequenced from a single sample in a study of T cell responses to AZD1222 COVID-19 vaccine. Only in-frame clones appear in the TCRdb table, and some are missing; sequencing was by immunoSEQ multiplex PCR. This sample carries 95,000 to 150,000 clones, more than 75% of them seen once, and the ten largest clones take about 1.2%. The specimen was peripheral blood, collected on day 0 of AZD1222 vaccination. All receptors come from an adult in good health.

The gene calls are TRBV5-1 and TRBJ1-2, with 9 bases aligning to TRBD1. Germline-derived CDR1 and CDR2 are SGHRS and YFSETQ. The CDR3 spans 13 residues. V was clipped by 4 bases and J by 4 bases; unmatched bases: 2. CDR3 in DNA: TGCGCCAGCAGCATGGGACAGGGCTATGGCTACACCTTC. Translation: CASSMGQGYGYTF. Combining the CDR3 with reference TRBV5-1 and TRBJ1-2 gives the whole variable domain KAGVTQTPRYLIKTRGQQVTLSCSPISGHRSVSWYQQTPGQGLQFLFEYFSETQRNKGNFPGRFSGRQFSNSRSEMNVSTLELGDSALYLCASSMGQGYGYTFGSGTRLTVV.

This chain's CDR3 is CASSPHQSSGNTIYF. CDR3 nucleotides: TGCGCCAGCAGCCCTCACCAAAGCTCTGGAAACACCATATATTTT. V gene TRBV5-1 combines with J gene TRBJ1-3; D unclear. Trimming took 4 bases from V and 0 from J, leaving 11 bases between them. Germline CDR1 and CDR2: SGHRS and YFSETQ. The CDR3 contains 15 residues.

This chain uses TRBV7-9 with TRBJ1-1; TRBD1 aligns across 7 bases. From germline, CDR1 is SEHNR and CDR2 FQNEAQ (reference sequence). The V gene end was trimmed by 5 bases and the J gene end by 5 bases; junction bases not matched to a gene: 8. This CDR3 contains 14 residues. This CDR3 is CASSRSPGQTEAFF. The CDR3 DNA reads TGTGCCAGCAGCCGCTCCCCGGGACAGACTGAAGCTTTCTTT. Filled out from reference TRBV7-9 and TRBJ1-1, the complete variable domain reads DTGVSQNPRHKITKRGQNVTFRCDPISEHNRLYWYRQTLGQGPEFLTYFQNEAQLEKSRLLSDRFSAERPKGSFSTLEIQRTEQGDSAMYLCASSRSPGQTEAFFGQGTRLTVV.

The chain links TRBV7-2 to TRBJ1-2; possible D gene TRBD1, 5 bases. The CDR3 consists of 16 residues. Trimming removed 1 base from V and 3 bases from J, with 15 bases in between. Germline V gives CDR1 SGHTA, CDR2 FQGNSA. The CDR3 nucleotides are TGTGCCAGCAGCTTAGGCCAGCCGGGGGGGGACTATGGCTACACCTTC. It codes for CASSLGQPGGDYGYTF.

The CDR3 DNA sequence: TGTGCCAGCAGCCCCGGGGGACGGCGAACTTATGGCTACACCTTC. Translation gives CASSPGGRRTYGYTF. The chain couples TRBV5-6 to TRBJ1-2, with D perhaps matching TRBD1 (5 bases). Germline V gene sequence: CDR1 SGHDT, CDR2 YYEEEE. The CDR3 length is 15 residues. V lost 4 bases to trimming and J lost 5 bases, with 18 bases between them.

The chain recombines TRBV7-9 with TRBJ1-2, with D unclear. V was pared by 0 bases and J by 1 base, with 9 bases between. The CDR3 loop spans 15 amino acids. CDR1 and CDR2 from the germline V gene are SEHNR and FQNEAQ (reference sequence). In DNA, the CDR3 is TGTGCCAGCAGCTTAGCGCTACAGAATAACTATGGCTACACCTTC. As protein: CASSLALQNNYGYTF.

The V gene is TRBV7-2, the J gene TRBJ2-2; possible D gene TRBD2, 7 bases. Between the trimmed V and J ends, which lost 5 bases and 1 base, there was a span of 17 bases. Germline lookup yields CDR1 SGHTA and CDR2 FQGNSA. The CDR3 covers 17 residues. The CDR3 DNA follows: TGTGCCAGCAGCCTAATCGCGGGGGCCTTGAACACCGGGGAGCTGTTTTTT. As protein: CASSLIAGALNTGELFF.

The chain links TRBV20-1 to TRBJ1-1; D gene ambiguous. The germline V gene encodes CDR1 DFQATT and CDR2 SNEGSKA (reference sequence). V was trimmed by 7 bases and J by 1 base, leaving 7 bases between them. The CDR3 has 11 amino acids. CDR3 bases: TGCAGTGTCGAGCGGAACACTGAAGCTTTCTTT. Translation: CSVERNTEAFF.

This chain joins TRBV27 and TRBJ2-7; D not resolved. Germline V gene sequence: CDR1 MNHEY, CDR2 SMNVEV (reference sequence). The germline V and J ends were trimmed by 1 base and 3 bases, with 10 bases remaining between them. The CDR3 consists of 14 residues. CDR3 in amino acids: CASSLYAEGYEQYF. The CDR3 region has the DNA TGTGCCAGCAGTTTATATGCGGAAGGCTACGAGCAGTACTTC.

The chain recombines TRBV5-1 with TRBJ1-1; possible D gene TRBD1, 5 bases. The germline V and J ends were trimmed by 5 bases and 1 base, with 9 bases remaining between them. The CDR3 is 13 residues long. Germline V gene sequence: CDR1 SGHRS, CDR2 YFSETQ. CDR3 in amino acids: CASSWDWNTEAFF. The CDR3 DNA reads as TGCGCCAGCAGTTGGGACTGGAACACTGAAGCTTTCTTT. Using reference TRBV5-1 and TRBJ1-1 for the parts outside the CDR3, the full variable domain is KAGVTQTPRYLIKTRGQQVTLSCSPISGHRSVSWYQQTPGQGLQFLFEYFSETQRNKGNFPGRFSGRQFSNSRSEMNVSTLELGDSALYLCASSWDWNTEAFFGQGTRLTVV.

This chain joins TRBV2 and TRBJ2-1, with 11 bases identical to TRBD1. V lost 7 bases, J lost 7 bases, and 3 bases stayed unmatched. This CDR3 region has 13 residues. Germline assignment: CDR1 SNHLY and CDR2 FYNNEI. CDR3 in DNA: TGTGCCAGCACGGGACAGGGGGGGAATGAGCAGTTCTTC. It is translated as CASTGQGGNEQFF.

The chain has TRBV5-1 and TRBJ1-1; D is undetermined. The CDR3 covers 14 residues. V was shortened by 0 bases and J by 4 bases, with 10 bases between the two germline ends. Germline values: CDR1 SGHRS, CDR2 YFSETQ. Here the CDR3 DNA reads TGCGCCAGCAGCTTGGCGGAGGTTTCCACTGAAGCTTTCTTT. Amino acid sequence: CASSLAEVSTEAFF.

This chain links TRBV5-1 with TRBJ1-2; no firm D call. The germline V gene encodes CDR1 SGHRS and CDR2 YFSETQ. V was trimmed by 3 bases and J by 1 base, leaving 13 bases between them. The CDR3 is 15 residues long. CDR3: CASSWGEDGNYGYTF. Here the CDR3 DNA reads TGCGCCAGCAGCTGGGGAGAGGACGGTAACTATGGCTACACCTTC.

V and J are TRBV12-3 or TRBV12-4 and TRBJ1-2, with D tentatively TRBD1 (5 bases). The ends were cut back, 7 bases at V and 4 bases at J, with 13 bases in the middle. This CDR3 comprises 13 residues. For the CDR3, the DNA is TGTGCCAGCACCGCACCAGGGTCCTATGGCTACACCTTC. Translated: CASTAPGSYGYTF.

The chain combines TRBV5-4 with TRBJ2-7; 10 nucleotides line up with TRBD2. Per germline, CDR1 SGHNT and CDR2 YYREEE (reference sequence). The junction had 6 bases not matched to a gene; V was cut back by 0 bases and J by 6 bases. This CDR3 is 15 amino acids long. The DNA for the CDR3 is TGTGCCAGCAGCTTGGCTAGCGGGGGAGAGGGCGAGCAGTACTTC. This translates into CASSLASGGEGEQYF.

This clone was counted a few times. V and J are TRBV7-9 and TRBJ1-2, with D unresolved. Germline V gene lookup returns CDR1 SEHNR and CDR2 FQNEAQ (reference sequence). The CDR3 loop spans 14 amino acids. Between the trimmed V and J ends, which lost 2 bases and 5 bases, there was a span of 12 bases. The CDR3 here is CASSLNTDLYGYTF. CDR3 nucleotides: TGTGCCAGCAGCTTAAATACAGATTTATATGGCTACACCTTC.

The rearrangement uses TRBV5-1 and TRBJ2-5; 8 positions agree with TRBD1. Per germline, CDR1 SGHRS and CDR2 YFSETQ. V lost 2 bases, J lost 1 base, and 1 base stayed unmatched. This CDR3 comprises 14 residues. This CDR3 is CASSFGQGQETQYF. CDR3 DNA sequence: TGCGCCAGCAGCTTTGGACAGGGCCAAGAGACCCAGTACTTC. The full variable domain, its missing parts supplied by reference TRBV5-1 and TRBJ2-5, is KAGVTQTPRYLIKTRGQQVTLSCSPISGHRSVSWYQQTPGQGLQFLFEYFSETQRNKGNFPGRFSGRQFSNSRSEMNVSTLELGDSALYLCASSFGQGQETQYFGPGTRLLVL.

The CDR3 sequence is CASSPSANYGYTF. In DNA form, the CDR3 reads TGTGCCAGCAGCCCTTCAGCTAACTATGGCTACACCTTC. The chain carries TRBV7-6 and TRBJ1-2; D remains unclear. The CDR3 sequence is 13 residues long. Trimming cost V 5 bases and J 0 bases, with 7 bases left between them. Germline V lookup: CDR1 SGHVS, CDR2 FNYEAQ.

The J gene is TRBJ1-2, the V gene TRBV11-2; D unresolved. The length of the CDR3 is 13 residues. With 9 bases removed from V and 5 bases from J, the gap between germline ends came to 16 bases. Germline V gives CDR1 SGHAT, CDR2 FQNNGV. The CDR3 DNA reads as TGTGCCAGTACAGACACCCTTAAATATGGCTACACCTTC. It translates to CASTDTLKYGYTF. The whole variable domain, remainder taken from reference TRBV11-2 and TRBJ1-2, is EAGVAQSPRYKIIEKRQSVAFWCNPISGHATLYWYQQILGQGPKLLIQFQNNGVVDDSQLPKDRFSAERLKGVDSTLKIQPAKLEDSAVYLCASTDTLKYGYTFGSGTRLTVV.

CDR3 nucleotide sequence: TGTGCCAGCCGAGCGGGGGTCCCAGATACGCAGTATTTT. Protein product: CASRAGVPDTQYF. This chain joins TRBV2 and TRBJ2-3; 8 nucleotides match TRBD2. V gave up 8 bases and J gave up 4 bases; unmatched junction bases: 5. The CDR3 is made up of 13 amino acids. From germline, CDR1 is SNHLY and CDR2 FYNNEI. Filled out from reference TRBV2 and TRBJ2-3, the complete variable domain reads EPEVTQTPSHQVTQMGQEVILRCVPISNHLYFYWYRQILGQKVEFLVSFYNNEISEKSEIFDDQFSVERPDGSNFTLKIRSTKLEDSAMYFCASRAGVPDTQYFGPGTRLTVL.

V gene TRBV6-1 combines with J gene TRBJ1-2; D gene uncertain. Between the trimmed V and J ends, which lost 0 bases and 11 bases, there was a span of 7 bases. The CDR3 totals 11 residues. Germline-derived CDR1 and CDR2 are MNHNS and SASEGT. CDR3 loop: CASSEAGHYTF. In nucleotides, the CDR3 is TGTGCCAGCAGTGAAGCAGGGCATTACACCTTC.

Here the CDR3 DNA reads TGTGCCAGCAGTAGGGCGAACACTGAAGCTTTCTTT. Its translation: CASSRANTEAFF. This chain connects TRBV4-2 to TRBJ1-1; D call uncertain. Germline assignment: CDR1 LGHNA and CDR2 YNFKEQ. This CDR3 has 12 residues. The V end lost 6 bases, the J end lost 1 base, and 6 bases lay between the germline ends.

The rearrangement uses TRBV6-2 or TRBV6-3 and TRBJ2-1, with D hard to call. The CDR3 covers 11 residues. V lost 0 bases and J 10 bases, leaving 4 bases between the germline ends. CDR1 and CDR2 (germline): MNHEY, SVGEGT. The CDR3 DNA sequence: TGTGCCAGCAGTTACTCCGGGGAGCAGTTCTTC. It translates to CASSYSGEQFF.

V usage is TRBV4-2 and J usage is TRBJ1-6, with 7 positions matching TRBD1. The CDR3 totals 15 residues. The V segment lost 0 bases and the J segment 6 bases; nucleotides outside the gene matches: 2. Looked up from germline, CDR1 is LGHNA and CDR2 is YNFKEQ. In DNA form, the CDR3 reads TGTGCCAGCAGCCAAGACCGGGACAGTAATTCACCCCTCCACTTT. Residues: CASSQDRDSNSPLHF.

This chain links TRBV4-1 with TRBJ1-1; TRBD1 might be the D (6 bases). Germline lookup yields CDR1 MGHRA and CDR2 YSYEKL. The CDR3 sequence is 15 residues long. With 5 bases removed from V and 6 bases from J, the gap between germline ends came to 19 bases. CDR3 DNA: TGCGCCAGCAGCACGAATCCAGGAGAGGGGGCTGAAGCTTTCTTT. It encodes CASSTNPGEGAEAFF.

This clone was detected once. The chain uses TRBV6-5 and TRBJ1-1, with D unresolved. V dropped 5 bases and J dropped 5 bases, with 12 bases sitting between them. The germline gives CDR1 MNHEY, CDR2 SVGAGI. This CDR3 has 13 amino acids. This CDR3 reads CASSQHRQTEAFF. The CDR3 DNA follows: TGTGCCAGCAGTCAGCACAGACAAACTGAAGCTTTCTTT.

This chain links TRBV12-3 or TRBV12-4 with TRBJ1-2; D remains ambiguous. The CDR3 runs to 12 residues. Trimming removed 4 bases at V and 7 bases at J, with 10 bases between. The CDR3: CASSSMKGGYTF. For the CDR3, the DNA is TGTGCCAGCAGTTCTATGAAAGGTGGCTACACCTTC.

The chain couples TRBV11-2 to TRBJ1-2; D is ambiguous. The CDR3 covers 16 residues. CDR1 is SGHAT, CDR2 FQNNGV, per germline. Trimming left V 0 bases short and J 6 bases short, with 17 bases between. The DNA for the CDR3 is TGTGCCAGCAGCTTAGAGGGGAATATGCCCCCCCATGGCTACACCTTC. It yields the protein CASSLEGNMPPHGYTF.

This sequence joins TRBV2 and TRBJ1-5, with no clear D. Deletions cut 6 bases from V and 2 bases from J, with 20 bases between. In germline, CDR1 is SNHLY, CDR2 FYNNEI. The CDR3 runs 17 residues. DNA of the CDR3: TGTGCCAGCAGCACCATGGAGGCAAGTGGGGGCAATCAGCCCCAGCATTTT. Its translation: CASSTMEASGGNQPQHF.

V and J are TRBV30 and TRBJ1-2; D gene unclear. This CDR3 comprises 15 residues. Trimming stripped 4 bases from V and 3 bases from J, with 18 bases between. CDR1 is GTSNPN and CDR2 is SVGIG in the germline V gene (reference sequence). CDR3 protein: CAWTGYPRRDYGYTF. In DNA, the CDR3 is TGTGCCTGGACCGGATACCCTCGTAGGGACTATGGCTACACCTTC. Using reference TRBV30 and TRBJ1-2 for the parts outside the CDR3, the full variable domain is SQTIHQWPATLVQPVGSPLSLECTVEGTSNPNLYWYRQAAGRGLQLLFYSVGIGQISSEVPQNLSASRPQDRQFILSSKKLLLSDSGFYLCAWTGYPRRDYGYTFGSGTRLTVV.

The rearrangement links TRBV18 to TRBJ2-1; D call uncertain. The CDR3 extends over 15 amino acids. The germline V gene has CDR1 KGHSH and CDR2 LQKENI. V lost 2 bases and J 6 bases, leaving 14 bases between the germline ends. The CDR3 is CASSPSQDAGNEQFF. The CDR3 nucleotides are TGTGCCAGCTCACCAAGCCAGGACGCCGGCAATGAGCAGTTCTTC.

This clone was found a few times. The chain links TRBV19 to TRBJ1-1; 7 positions match TRBD1. The CDR3 has 12 amino acids. CDR1 and CDR2 (germline): LNHDA, SQIVND (reference sequence). The V segment lost 7 bases and the J segment 5 bases; nucleotides outside the gene matches: 4. The CDR3 DNA reads as TGTGCCAGTAAATTACAGGGGACTGAAGCTTTCTTT. This codes for CASKLQGTEAFF.